A single sample gave rise to the 20 T cell receptor beta chains below, sequenced in a study of blood T cell repertoires in COVID-19 (dated by TCRdb to between 2020 and 2021). The library was prepared using the immunoSEQ multiplex PCR assay. TCRdb carries this immuneACCESS record with in-frame sequences only. Its versions omit some clonotypes, under half of them owing to an unresolved V gene in the studies checked, with the rest unexplained. In all, the sample holds some 80,000 clones, and 90% of those were seen once. The ten largest clones represent around a sixth of the sample. Material: peripheral blood. The receptors come from a woman over 75 with active or convalescent COVID-19.

The J gene is TRBJ2-2, the V gene TRBV19, with 7 bases matching TRBD1. Losses at the gene ends were 6 bases for V and 4 bases for J; bases not matched to a gene: 5. The CDR3 extends over 14 amino acids. The V gene's germline CDR1 is LNHDA and CDR2 SQIVND (reference sequence). CDR3 DNA sequence: TGTGCCAGTAGAGCACAGGGGATCACCGGGGAGCTGTTTTTT. Its translation: CASRAQGITGELFF.

This chain uses TRBV4-3 with TRBJ1-2; TRBD1 agrees at 9 bases. V shed 3 bases, J shed 6 bases, and the junction held 5 bases outside the gene matches. Looked up from germline, CDR1 is LGHNA and CDR2 is YSLEER. This CDR3 contains 14 residues. The DNA for the CDR3 is TGCGCCAGCAGCCAGACAGGGGGAGCAGATGGCTACACCTTC. Residues: CASSQTGGADGYTF.

Only one count was recorded for this clone. The chain uses TRBV11-2 and TRBJ1-5; D gene ambiguous. The V gene lost 5 bases and the J gene lost 6 bases, with 8 bases spanning the gap. Germline CDR1 is SGHAT and CDR2 is FQNNGV. There are 12 residues in the CDR3. The CDR3 DNA reads TGTGCCAGCAGCACCGGTGGTCAGCCCCAGCATTTT. This sequence encodes CASSTGGQPQHF.

The CDR3 reads CASTERWGVNTEAFF. In DNA, the CDR3 is TGCGCCAGCACCGAACGCTGGGGGGTGAACACTGAAGCTTTCTTT. The rearrangement joins TRBV5-1 to TRBJ1-1; tentative D call: TRBD1 (5 bases). The V end was cut by 6 bases, the J end by 0 bases, with 15 bases between. CDR3 length equals 15 residues. Germline V gives CDR1 SGHRS, CDR2 YFSETQ.

The chain links TRBV15 to TRBJ1-5, with TRBD1 matching 8 bases. The CDR3 is made up of 16 amino acids. The V segment lost 0 bases and the J segment 2 bases; nucleotides outside the gene matches: 3. CDR1 and CDR2 (germline): LNHNV, YYDKDF (reference sequence). CDR3 residues: CATSRDLDRGNQPQHF. In nucleotides, the CDR3 is TGTGCCACCAGCAGAGATTTGGACAGGGGCAATCAGCCCCAGCATTTT.

The chain employs TRBV2 and TRBJ2-5, with 9 bases matching TRBD2. This CDR3 contains 16 residues. Looked up from germline, CDR1 is SNHLY and CDR2 is FYNNEI. V shed 0 bases, J shed 3 bases, and the junction held 5 bases outside the gene matches. The CDR3 coding sequence is TGTGCCAGCAGTGAAGCTGGACTAGCGCCTGAAGAGACCCAGTACTTC. Its translation: CASSEAGLAPEETQYF. The full variable domain, completed using reference TRBV2 and TRBJ2-5, is EPEVTQTPSHQVTQMGQEVILRCVPISNHLYFYWYRQILGQKVEFLVSFYNNEISEKSEIFDDQFSVERPDGSNFTLKIRSTKLEDSAMYFCASSEAGLAPEETQYFGPGTRLLVL.

In the case of this clone: The junction departs from the called germline gene at one end, perhaps through a read error. The rearrangement links TRBV14 to TRBJ1-1, with TRBD1 matching over 8 bases. This CDR3 has 15 residues. Looked up from germline, CDR1 is SGHDN and CDR2 is FVKESK. The CDR3 here is CASSPQTGVKTEAFF. The CDR3 DNA reads TGTGCCAGCAGCCCCCAGACAGGGGTGAAGACTGAAGCTTTCTTT.

This clone was seen a handful of times. The chain carries TRBV7-8 and TRBJ2-7; 7 nucleotides line up with TRBD2. This CDR3 comprises 13 residues. Germline CDR1 is SGHVS and CDR2 is FQNEAQ. The ends lost 4 bases at V and 2 bases at J; junction bases unmatched: 2. The CDR3 protein is CASSSGLAYEQYF. CDR3 bases: TGTGCCAGCAGCTCCGGACTAGCCTACGAGCAGTACTTC.

J is TRBJ1-5 and V is TRBV4-1; the D gene is possibly TRBD1 (6 bases). Germline V CDR1 and CDR2: MGHRA, YSYEKL. This CDR3 comprises 17 residues. Trimming took 0 bases from V and 6 from J, leaving 18 bases between them. The CDR3 spells CASSQEGPGEGSQPQHF. CDR3 DNA: TGCGCCAGCAGCCAAGAAGGTCCAGGGGAAGGTTCTCAGCCCCAGCATTTT.

V gene TRBV5-1 combines with J gene TRBJ2-5; possibly TRBD2 for D (7 bases). Germline V gene lookup returns CDR1 SGHRS and CDR2 YFSETQ. This CDR3 has 16 amino acids. V lost 3 bases, J lost 1 base, and 16 bases lay in between. This CDR3 is CASSWGGHAVQETQYF. CDR3 in DNA: TGCGCCAGCAGCTGGGGGGGACACGCCGTCCAAGAGACCCAGTACTTC.

This clone has just a few counts. This chain links TRBV7-3 with TRBJ2-3; TRBD1 matches at 7 bases. V lost 5 bases and J lost 4; bases outside the gene matches: 6. This CDR3 comprises 14 residues. CDR1 and CDR2 (germline): SGHTA, FQGTGA. Written as DNA, the CDR3 is TGTGCCAGCAGCCCCCGACAGGGCGCAGATACGCAGTATTTT. It specifies CASSPRQGADTQYF.

This chain connects TRBV19 to TRBJ1-6, with D tentatively TRBD1 (6 bases). V lost 5 bases, J lost 5 bases, and 16 bases lay in between. CDR1 and CDR2 from the germline V gene are LNHDA and SQIVND (reference sequence). This CDR3 is 16 amino acids long. DNA of the CDR3: TGTGCCAGTAGTCCGGCCCGGGGGGCGAATAATTCACCCCTCCACTTT. Its translation is CASSPARGANNSPLHF.

V gene TRBV24-1 combines with J gene TRBJ2-7, with 8 bases fitting TRBD1. From germline, CDR1 is KGHDR and CDR2 SFDVKD. With V trimmed by 6 bases and J by 3 bases, 6 bases remained unmatched. This CDR3 spans 14 amino acids. DNA of the CDR3: TGTGCCACCAGTCCTTCGGACAGGGACTACGAGCAGTACTTC. The encoded protein is CATSPSDRDYEQYF.

The chain has TRBV27 and TRBJ1-1; D is perhaps TRBD1 (6 bases). Germline CDR1 MNHEY, CDR2 SMNVEV (reference sequence). The CDR3 has 17 residues. V gave up 5 bases and J gave up 1 base, with 20 bases separating them. The CDR3 reads CASSPSGQLPTNTEAFF. The CDR3 DNA reads as TGTGCCAGCAGTCCCTCTGGACAGCTCCCAACGAACACTGAAGCTTTCTTT.

This clone was counted a few times. This sequence joins TRBV6-6 and TRBJ1-5, with 7 bases matching TRBD1. Trimming took 2 bases from V and 2 from J; bases not matched to a gene: 6. Germline-derived CDR1 and CDR2 are MNHNY and SVGAGI (reference sequence). The CDR3 sequence is 16 residues long. CDR3 sequence reads: CASSYGGGKGNQPQHF. For the CDR3, the DNA is TGTGCCAGCAGTTACGGAGGGGGCAAGGGCAATCAGCCCCAGCATTTT.

The rearrangement joins TRBV7-2 to TRBJ2-1; D may be TRBD1 (5 bases). The CDR3 sequence is 13 residues long. The V gene's germline CDR1 is SGHTA and CDR2 FQGNSA. Trimming cost V 0 bases and J 13 bases, with 13 bases left between them. CDR3 sequence reads: CASSLAFDSAQFF. The CDR3 DNA sequence: TGTGCCAGCAGCTTAGCGTTTGACAGCGCACAGTTCTTC.

The gene calls are TRBV18 and TRBJ1-1; D is ambiguous. Trimming took 11 bases from V and 6 from J, leaving 4 bases between them. Germline values: CDR1 KGHSH, CDR2 LQKENI. The CDR3 is 8 amino acids. CDR3 sequence (DNA): TGTGCCCCCTCTGAAGCTTTCTTT. This codes for CAPSEAFF.

This clone appeared once. J is TRBJ1-1 and V is TRBV5-4; 9 bases match TRBD1. This CDR3 has 15 residues. Germline lookup yields CDR1 SGHNT and CDR2 YYREEE (reference sequence). V gave up 2 bases and J gave up 0 bases; unmatched junction bases: 2. CDR3 protein: CASSLGQGMNTEAFF. In DNA, the CDR3 is TGTGCCAGCAGCTTAGGACAGGGGATGAACACTGAAGCTTTCTTT.

This clone appeared once. The rearrangement uses TRBV30 and TRBJ2-7; 7 bases align to TRBD1. Germline assignment: CDR1 GTSNPN and CDR2 SVGIG (reference sequence). V shed 2 bases, J shed 2 bases, and the junction held 6 bases outside the gene matches. CDR3 size: 14 residues. The CDR3 sequence: CAWSRTGVAYEQYF. The CDR3 DNA is TGTGCCTGGAGTCGAACAGGGGTGGCCTACGAGCAGTACTTC.

The CDR3 reads CASSQDTGLNEKLFF. CDR3 DNA: TGCGCCAGCAGCCAAGATACAGGGCTTAATGAAAAACTGTTTTTT. The chain recombines TRBV4-3 with TRBJ1-4; tentative D call: TRBD1 (6 bases). The CDR3 extends over 15 amino acids. Germline V CDR1 and CDR2: LGHNA, YSLEER. V lost 0 bases and J 4 bases, leaving 9 bases between the germline ends.